These 29 T cell receptor beta chains were sequenced from one sample in a study of T cells after posttransplantation cyclophosphamide. Libraries were prepared by immunoSEQ multiplex PCR; TCRdb keeps only in-frame clonotypes and omits some of them. The repertoire includes 42,000 or so clones, around 90% of them detected once, and about 2.5% sits in the top ten. A marrow graft followed busulfan-fludarabine conditioning, with cyclophosphamide on days +3 and +4. The specimen was PBMCs, collected 60 to 65 days after allogeneic stem cell transplant with posttransplant cyclophosphamide. The origin of the receptors is a male patient aged 60-70 years who received an allogeneic stem cell transplant from a related donor and was CMV-positive. The T cells may partly be graft donor cells.

The chain links TRBV7-6 to TRBJ2-7; weak D call: TRBD2 (5 bases). Germline CDR1 reads SGHVS; CDR2 reads FNYEAQ. The length of the CDR3 is 15 residues. The V end was cut by 1 base, the J end by 0 bases, with 10 bases between. The CDR3 protein is CASSLGTPNSYEQYF. CDR3 DNA: TGTGCCAGCAGCTTAGGGACTCCCAACTCCTACGAGCAGTACTTC.

This clone was recorded only once. The chain has TRBV27 and TRBJ2-7; 7 bases align to TRBD1. V shed 2 bases and J 2 bases; nucleotides not matched to a gene: 6. Per germline, CDR1 MNHEY and CDR2 SMNVEV (reference sequence). This CDR3 is 15 amino acids long. CDR3 region: CASSLREGAAYEQYF. CDR3 bases: TGTGCCAGCAGTTTACGCGAGGGGGCTGCCTACGAGCAGTACTTC.

The chain links TRBV23-1 to TRBJ1-5; D gene unclear. TRBV23-1 counts as an open reading frame of uncertain function. V lost 6 bases, J lost 0 bases, and 15 bases lay in between. CDR3 length equals 16 residues. CDR3 amino acids: CASRRGYPPSNQPQHF. DNA of the CDR3: TGCGCCAGCAGACGAGGGTATCCTCCTAGCAATCAGCCCCAGCATTTT.

The chain employs TRBV7-8 and TRBJ2-4; possibly TRBD1 for D (5 bases). This CDR3 is 15 amino acids long. The germline gives CDR1 SGHVS, CDR2 FQNEAQ. V was cut by 5 bases and J by 0 bases, with 11 bases left in between. This chain's CDR3 is CASSPPGLAKNIQYF. Written as DNA, the CDR3 is TGTGCCAGCAGCCCTCCAGGGTTAGCCAAAAACATTCAGTACTTC.

The CDR3 is CASSLRGGQRDTQYF. Here the CDR3 DNA reads TGTGCCAGCAGCTTACGCGGGGGGCAAAGAGATACGCAGTATTTT. V is TRBV5-4 and J is TRBJ2-3; 8 bases are shared with TRBD2. Per germline, CDR1 SGHNT and CDR2 YYREEE (reference sequence). The CDR3 is 15 amino acids. The junction had 7 bases not matched to a gene; V was cut back by 2 bases and J by 5 bases.

V usage is TRBV25-1 and J usage is TRBJ1-2; weak D call: TRBD1 (5 bases). The CDR3 has 14 residues. The V and J ends lost 1 base and 8 bases respectively, with 14 bases between them. Germline lookup yields CDR1 MGHDK and CDR2 SYGVNS. For the CDR3, the DNA is TGTGCCAGCAGTGAATTGGGGCGGACGGAGGGCTACACCTTC. It codes for CASSELGRTEGYTF.

The DNA of the CDR3 is TGTGCCAGCAGCTTGGCTTCAGGACAGGTATACAATGAGCAGTTCTTC. It encodes CASSLASGQVYNEQFF. The chain joins TRBV5-4 to TRBJ2-1; 7 bases are shared with TRBD1. Germline CDR1 SGHNT, CDR2 YYREEE (reference sequence). The CDR3 runs to 16 residues. V shed 0 bases, J shed 4 bases, and the junction held 7 bases outside the gene matches.

Points on this clone: One junction end disagrees with the germline gene, perhaps due to a read error. Different DNA sequences within this sample yield the same CDR3. The V and J genes are TRBV27 and TRBJ1-6; TRBD1 agrees at 8 bases. CDR3 length: 15 residues. Looked up from germline, CDR1 is MNHEY and CDR2 is SMNVEV (reference sequence). In nucleotides, the CDR3 is TGCGCCAGCAGTTTGTCCGGGACAGGAGCTTCACCCCTCCACTTT. Its translation is CASSLSGTGASPLHF.

This chain connects TRBV27 to TRBJ2-6; D call uncertain. Germline V gene lookup returns CDR1 MNHEY and CDR2 SMNVEV (reference sequence). This CDR3 spans 14 amino acids. Trimming removed 3 bases at V and 0 bases at J, with 3 bases between. The CDR3 DNA reads TGTGCCAGCAGTTTTAACTCTGGGGCCAACGTCCTGACTTTC. It codes for CASSFNSGANVLTF.

CDR3 amino acids: CASSEPSNTEAFF. The CDR3 DNA reads as TGTGCCAGCAGCGAGCCTTCGAACACTGAAGCTTTCTTT. This chain connects TRBV7-9 to TRBJ1-1; D is uncertain. The CDR3 extends over 13 amino acids. Germline assignment: CDR1 SEHNR and CDR2 FQNEAQ (reference sequence). The V end lost 5 bases, the J end lost 1 base, and 8 bases lay between the germline ends.

The rearrangement uses TRBV6-1 and TRBJ1-1; D is possibly TRBD1 (6 bases). Germline CDR1 MNHNS, CDR2 SASEGT. CDR3 length equals 15 residues. The V gene lost 6 bases and the J gene lost 2 bases, with 16 bases spanning the gap. The CDR3 DNA sequence: TGTGCCAGCAGCAGCACCGGGACAAGAAACACTGAAGCTTTCTTT. Its translation is CASSSTGTRNTEAFF.

This clone was seen a few times. The chain combines TRBV5-6 with TRBJ1-1, with D possibly matching TRBD1 (6 bases). Germline V lookup: CDR1 SGHDT, CDR2 YYEEEE. This CDR3 contains 14 residues. Trimming took off 0 bases at V and 3 bases at J, with 9 bases between the two ends. The CDR3: CASSLVRGDTEAFF. The CDR3 DNA sequence: TGTGCCAGCAGCTTGGTCAGGGGAGACACTGAAGCTTTCTTT. The full variable domain, with the rest looked up from reference TRBV5-6 and TRBJ1-1, is DAGVTQSPTHLIKTRGQQVTLRCSPKSGHDTVSWYQQALGQGPQFIFQYYEEEERQRGNFPDRFSGHQFPNYSSELNVNALLLGDSALYLCASSLVRGDTEAFFGQGTRLTVV.

CDR3 coding DNA: TGCGCCAGCAGTGAGGGCAGGATACCCGACAATGAGCAGTTCTTC. It specifies CASSEGRIPDNEQFF. The chain employs TRBV10-1 and TRBJ2-1; D remains unclear. V lost 2 bases and J 5 bases, leaving 13 bases between the germline ends. The germline CDR1 and CDR2 sequences are WNHNN and SYGVQD (reference sequence). The CDR3 totals 15 residues.

V gene TRBV5-1 combines with J gene TRBJ2-3; D gene unclear. Trimming removed 0 bases from V and 3 bases from J, with 8 bases in between. The length of the CDR3 is 14 residues. CDR1 and CDR2 (germline): SGHRS, YFSETQ. The CDR3 is CASSLGDFTDTQYF. As DNA, the CDR3 is TGCGCCAGCAGCTTGGGTGACTTTACAGATACGCAGTATTTT.

The count of this clone is one. This rearrangement joins TRBV5-1 to TRBJ2-7, with D tentatively TRBD1 (6 bases). Germline V gene lookup returns CDR1 SGHRS and CDR2 YFSETQ. This CDR3 is built from 15 residues. The germline V and J ends were trimmed by 4 bases and 2 bases, with 16 bases remaining between them. The CDR3 DNA reads as TGCGCCAGCAGCCTCCAAACAGGGTCTACCTACGAGCAGTACTTC. Amino acid sequence: CASSLQTGSTYEQYF. Combining the CDR3 with reference TRBV5-1 and TRBJ2-7 gives the whole variable domain KAGVTQTPRYLIKTRGQQVTLSCSPISGHRSVSWYQQTPGQGLQFLFEYFSETQRNKGNFPGRFSGRQFSNSRSEMNVSTLELGDSALYLCASSLQTGSTYEQYFGPGTRLTVT.

The chain links TRBV5-1 to TRBJ2-5; weak D call: TRBD1 (6 bases). CDR3 length: 15 residues. The germline gives CDR1 SGHRS, CDR2 YFSETQ. Deletions cut 0 bases from V and 5 bases from J, with 14 bases between. The CDR3 DNA reads TGCGCCAGCAGCTTGGTTTCAGGGGCGGAGGAGACCCAGTACTTC. Amino acid sequence: CASSLVSGAEETQYF. The full variable domain, its missing parts supplied by reference TRBV5-1 and TRBJ2-5, is KAGVTQTPRYLIKTRGQQVTLSCSPISGHRSVSWYQQTPGQGLQFLFEYFSETQRNKGNFPGRFSGRQFSNSRSEMNVSTLELGDSALYLCASSLVSGAEETQYFGPGTRLLVL.

V is TRBV19 and J is TRBJ1-2, with D unclear. CDR1 LNHDA and CDR2 SQIVND come from the germline V gene (reference sequence). Trimming cost V 3 bases and J 1 base, with 9 bases left between them. CDR3 length equals 14 residues. The CDR3 DNA reads TGTGCCAGTAGTATCTTCAACATTAACTATGGCTACACCTTC. As protein: CASSIFNINYGYTF.

V usage is TRBV28 and J usage is TRBJ2-1; 8 bases align to TRBD2. V was pared by 1 base and J by 1 base, with 3 bases of the junction left unmatched. From germline, CDR1 is MDHEN and CDR2 SYDVKM. CDR3 length equals 16 residues. The CDR3 loop reads CASSLSSGGSYNEQFF. CDR3 bases: TGTGCCAGCAGTTTATCATCGGGGGGGTCCTACAATGAGCAGTTCTTC.

This chain joins TRBV11-3 and TRBJ2-2, with D possibly matching TRBD2 (6 bases). Per germline, CDR1 SGHNT and CDR2 YENEEA. The CDR3 is 18 amino acids. V lost 5 bases and J lost 4, with 23 bases in between. CDR3 sequence (DNA): TGTGCCAGCAGCCGTCTTTTGGAGGGTGGTTGGTCCACCGGGGAGCTGTTTTTT. It encodes CASSRLLEGGWSTGELFF.

V usage is TRBV7-7 and J usage is TRBJ2-1; TRBD2 matches at 9 bases. This CDR3 contains 14 residues. Germline V CDR1 and CDR2: SSHAT, FNYEAQ (reference sequence). The junction had 3 bases not matched to a gene; V was cut back by 2 bases and J by 7 bases. The CDR3 sequence: CASSLSGGWNEQFF. Here the CDR3 DNA reads TGTGCCAGCAGCTTAAGCGGGGGGTGGAATGAGCAGTTCTTC.

The V gene is TRBV18, the J gene TRBJ1-2; D not resolved. The germline V gene has CDR1 KGHSH and CDR2 LQKENI. V lost 2 bases, J lost 3 bases, and 16 bases lay in between. CDR3 size: 16 residues. The CDR3, as DNA: TGTGCCAGCTCACCAGACTTAAGGAGGGCCTACTATGGCTACACCTTC. Encoded protein: CASSPDLRRAYYGYTF.

The rearrangement uses TRBV25-1 and TRBJ2-2, with TRBD1 identical over 9 bases. Per germline, CDR1 MGHDK and CDR2 SYGVNS. Trimming took 6 bases from V and 4 from J; bases not matched to a gene: 3. The CDR3 contains 14 residues. The CDR3 bases are TGTGCCAGCAGGAAGACAGGGGGCACCGGGGAGCTGTTTTTT. This gives the protein CASRKTGGTGELFF.

The CDR3 here is CASSANWAYQPQHF. The CDR3 DNA reads TGTGCCAGCAGTGCTAACTGGGCCTATCAGCCCCAGCATTTT. The chain recombines TRBV6-1 with TRBJ1-5, with D uncertain. The CDR3 runs to 14 residues. V lost 4 bases and J lost 5, with 12 bases in between. Germline CDR1 is MNHNS and CDR2 is SASEGT.

This clone has only one observation. This sequence joins TRBV5-1 and TRBJ2-5; 11 bases are shared with TRBD1. Germline CDR1 is SGHRS and CDR2 is YFSETQ. Trimming removed 4 bases from V and 5 bases from J; junction bases left unmatched: 7. The CDR3 runs to 15 residues. The chain's CDR3 is CASSNGQGAWETQYF. CDR3 bases: TGCGCCAGCAGCAACGGACAGGGGGCGTGGGAGACCCAGTACTTC.

This sequence joins TRBV11-2 and TRBJ1-2, with 10 bases lining up with TRBD1. The germline V gene encodes CDR1 SGHAT and CDR2 FQNNGV. There are 17 residues in the CDR3. The V segment lost 2 bases and the J segment 6 bases; nucleotides outside the gene matches: 12. CDR3 region: CASSLWDRGSLLDGYTF. CDR3 nucleotide sequence: TGTGCCAGCAGCTTATGGGACAGGGGCTCCCTTCTGGATGGCTACACCTTC.

This clone has only a few counts. This rearrangement joins TRBV29-1 to TRBJ1-1, with D perhaps matching TRBD1 (6 bases). This CDR3 has 13 amino acids. Trimming shortened V by 5 bases and J by 5 bases, and 15 bases separated the two germline ends. Germline V CDR1 and CDR2: SQVTM, ANQGSEA. CDR3 nucleotides: TGCAGCGTTAGGGGGGCCGGGGGGACTGAAGCTTTCTTT. Protein product: CSVRGAGGTEAFF. Together with reference TRBV29-1 and TRBJ1-1, the CDR3 gives the full variable domain: SAVISQKPSRDICQRGTSLTIQCQVDSQVTMMFWYRQQPGQSLTLIATANQGSEATYESGFVIDKFPISRPNLTFSTLTVSNMSPEDSSIYLCSVRGAGGTEAFFGQGTRLTVV.

The chain carries TRBV9 and TRBJ2-4; the match to TRBD1 covers 12 bases. With 0 bases clipped from V and 9 bases from J, the junction kept 10 bases outside the gene matches. The length of the CDR3 is 17 residues. The V gene's germline CDR1 is SGDLS and CDR2 YYNGEE. The CDR3 is CASSVDSGSGQGAIQYF. CDR3 in DNA: TGTGCCAGCAGCGTAGATTCGGGGTCGGGACAGGGGGCCATTCAGTACTTC.

In this sample, this clone turned up a few times. This chain uses TRBV25-1 with TRBJ1-1, with no clear D. Germline V lookup: CDR1 MGHDK, CDR2 SYGVNS. V was pared by 2 bases and J by 5 bases, with 6 bases between. The CDR3 has 12 amino acids. The CDR3 spells CASSEGGTEAFF. CDR3 bases: TGTGCCAGCAGTGAAGGCGGGACTGAAGCTTTCTTT.

As regards this clone: Other DNA variants within this sample encode the same CDR3. This chain links TRBV18 with TRBJ1-3; 8 bases are a match to TRBD1. CDR3 length: 17 residues. V dropped 3 bases and J dropped 6; count of bases not matched to a gene: 13. Germline V gene sequence: CDR1 KGHSH, CDR2 LQKENI. In DNA form, the CDR3 reads TGTGCCAGCTCACCGTCCCGAGGACAGGGCAATGAAAACACCATATATTTT. Its protein product is CASSPSRGQGNENTIYF.